The 7 T cell receptor beta chains listed next were all sequenced from one sample in a study of Ad26.COV2.S vaccination and SARS-CoV-2 variants. Assay: immunoSEQ multiplex PCR; the TCRdb copy retains only in-frame clones and omits some. The data show 300,000 to 350,000 clones, about nine tenths seen once. Specified treatment: 19 received Ad26.COV2.S at low or high dose, single or two shots; about 5 received placebo; per-sample allocation not given. Sampling was performed 63 days after the first vaccine or placebo injection. The material was peripheral blood, obtained in a trial of Ad26.COV2.S vaccine versus placebo. These receptors all come from a person between 18 and 59 years old who received the Ad26.COV2.S COVID-19 vaccine or a placebo.

This clone occurred a few times. J is TRBJ1-4 and V is TRBV6-5; TRBD1 matches at 8 bases. The CDR3 contains 15 residues. The trim removed 5 bases at V and 5 bases at J, leaving 7 bases unmatched. Per the germline V gene, CDR1 is MNHEY and CDR2 is SVGAGI. The CDR3 DNA is TGTGCCAGCAGTACGACAGGGGCATTAAATGAAAAACTGTTTTTT. This gives the protein CASSTTGALNEKLFF.

This chain joins TRBV27 and TRBJ1-1; D not resolved. The CDR3 totals 14 residues. Trimming removed 5 bases at V and 1 base at J, with 11 bases between. CDR1 MNHEY and CDR2 SMNVEV come from the germline V gene (reference sequence). CDR3 region: CASSGALENTEAFF. The CDR3 nucleotides are TGTGCCAGCAGTGGCGCCCTGGAGAACACTGAAGCTTTCTTT.

The chain uses TRBV29-1 and TRBJ1-1; 9 nucleotides align to TRBD1. CDR3 length: 14 residues. Germline-derived CDR1 and CDR2 are SQVTM and ANQGSEA. With V trimmed by 7 bases and J by 3 bases, 9 bases remained unmatched. The CDR3 sequence is CSAGTGWFYTEAFF. As DNA, the CDR3 is TGCAGCGCTGGGACAGGGTGGTTTTACACTGAAGCTTTCTTT.

The chain employs TRBV28 and TRBJ1-2; no definite D call. CDR1 MDHEN and CDR2 SYDVKM come from the germline V gene. The length of the CDR3 is 12 residues. Trimming removed 5 bases at V and 2 bases at J, with 6 bases between. CDR3 sequence (DNA): TGTGCCAGCAGTATCCCCAACTATGGCTACACCTTC. Translated, it gives CASSIPNYGYTF.

The chain employs TRBV9 and TRBJ2-1, with TRBD2 as a possible D gene (6 bases). Germline-derived CDR1 and CDR2 are SGDLS and YYNGEE. The V and J ends lost 0 bases and 3 bases respectively, with 16 bases between them. The CDR3 consists of 17 residues. As DNA, the CDR3 is TGTGCCAGCAGCGTAGACAGTGCGGGAAACGGCTACAATGAGCAGTTCTTC. Amino acid sequence: CASSVDSAGNGYNEQFF.

The chain combines TRBV6-2 or TRBV6-3 with TRBJ1-1; D might be TRBD1 (5 bases). Trimming removed 5 bases from V and 6 bases from J, with 13 bases in between. In germline, CDR1 is MNHEY, CDR2 SVGEGT. The CDR3 consists of 13 residues. The CDR3 DNA reads as TGTGCCAGCAGTCCCCCGGGGGGGGCTGAAGCTTTCTTT. Its translation is CASSPPGGAEAFF.

The chain is built from TRBV5-6 and TRBJ2-5, with a tentative D call TRBD1 (5 bases). CDR3 length: 14 residues. Germline lookup yields CDR1 SGHDT and CDR2 YYEEEE. V shed 0 bases and J shed 3 bases, with 9 bases lying between them. In DNA, the CDR3 is TGTGCCAGCAGCTTGGCTGCAGGGAAAGAGACCCAGTACTTC. Translation gives CASSLAAGKETQYF.